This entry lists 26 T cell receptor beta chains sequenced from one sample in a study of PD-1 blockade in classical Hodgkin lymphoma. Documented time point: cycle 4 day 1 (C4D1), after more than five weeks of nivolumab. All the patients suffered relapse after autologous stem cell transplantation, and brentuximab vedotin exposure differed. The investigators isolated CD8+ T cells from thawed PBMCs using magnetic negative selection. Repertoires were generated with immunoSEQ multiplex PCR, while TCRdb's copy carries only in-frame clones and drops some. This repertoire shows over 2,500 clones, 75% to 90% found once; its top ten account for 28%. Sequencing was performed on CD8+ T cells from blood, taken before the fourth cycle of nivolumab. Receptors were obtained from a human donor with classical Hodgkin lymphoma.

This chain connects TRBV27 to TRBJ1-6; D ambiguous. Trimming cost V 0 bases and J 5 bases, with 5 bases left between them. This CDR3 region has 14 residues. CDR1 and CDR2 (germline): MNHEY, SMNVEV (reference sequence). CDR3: CASSLSMDNSPLHF. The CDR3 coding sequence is TGTGCCAGCAGTTTATCGATGGATAATTCACCCCTCCACTTT.

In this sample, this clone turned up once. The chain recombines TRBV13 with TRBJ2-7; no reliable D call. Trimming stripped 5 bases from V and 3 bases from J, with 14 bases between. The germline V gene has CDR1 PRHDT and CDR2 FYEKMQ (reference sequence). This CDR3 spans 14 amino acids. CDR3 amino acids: CASSPSRVVYEQYF. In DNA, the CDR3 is TGTGCCAGCAGCCCCTCACGGGTCGTCTACGAGCAGTACTTC.

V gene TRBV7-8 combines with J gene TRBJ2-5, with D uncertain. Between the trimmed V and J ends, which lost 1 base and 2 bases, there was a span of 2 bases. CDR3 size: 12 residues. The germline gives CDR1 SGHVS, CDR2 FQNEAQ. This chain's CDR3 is CASSLGQETQYF. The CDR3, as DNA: TGTGCCAGCAGCTTAGGGCAAGAGACCCAGTACTTC.

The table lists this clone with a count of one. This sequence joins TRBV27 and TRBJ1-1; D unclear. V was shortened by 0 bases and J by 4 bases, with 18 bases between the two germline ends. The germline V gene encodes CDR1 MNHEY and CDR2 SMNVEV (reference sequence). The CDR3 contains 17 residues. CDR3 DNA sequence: TGTGCCAGCAGTTTATCAAACTATAAATATTTGGGCACTGAAGCTTTCTTT. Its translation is CASSLSNYKYLGTEAFF.

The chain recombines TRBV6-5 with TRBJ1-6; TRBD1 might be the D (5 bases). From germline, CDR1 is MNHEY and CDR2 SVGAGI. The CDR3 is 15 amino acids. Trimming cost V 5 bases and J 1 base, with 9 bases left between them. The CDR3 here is CASSGGGSYNSPLHF. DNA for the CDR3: TGTGCCAGCAGTGGGGGGGGGTCCTATAATTCACCCCTCCACTTT.

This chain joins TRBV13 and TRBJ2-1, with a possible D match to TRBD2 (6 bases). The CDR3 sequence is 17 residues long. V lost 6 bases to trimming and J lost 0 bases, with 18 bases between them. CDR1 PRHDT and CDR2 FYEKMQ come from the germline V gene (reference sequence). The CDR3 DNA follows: TGTGCCAGCAGGGCCCCACTCTTCGGGAGCTCCTACAATGAGCAGTTCTTC. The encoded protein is CASRAPLFGSSYNEQFF. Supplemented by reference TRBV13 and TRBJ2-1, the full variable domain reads AAGVIQSPRHLIKEKRETATLKCYPIPRHDTVYWYQQGPGQDPQFLISFYEKMQSDKGSIPDRFSAQQFSDYHSELNMSSLELGDSALYFCASRAPLFGSSYNEQFFGPGTRLTVL.

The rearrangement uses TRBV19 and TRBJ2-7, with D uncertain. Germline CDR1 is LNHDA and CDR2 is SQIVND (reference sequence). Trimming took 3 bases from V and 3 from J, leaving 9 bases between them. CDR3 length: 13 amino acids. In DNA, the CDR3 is TGTGCCAGTAGTATCACCAGGTACTACGAGCAGTACTTC. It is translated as CASSITRYYEQYF.

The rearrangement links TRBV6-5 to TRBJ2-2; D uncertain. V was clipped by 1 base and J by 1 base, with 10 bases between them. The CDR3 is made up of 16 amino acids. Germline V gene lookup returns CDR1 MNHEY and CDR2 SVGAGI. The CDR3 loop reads CASSYYSTLNTGELFF. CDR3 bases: TGTGCCAGCAGTTACTATAGCACTCTGAACACCGGGGAGCTGTTTTTT.

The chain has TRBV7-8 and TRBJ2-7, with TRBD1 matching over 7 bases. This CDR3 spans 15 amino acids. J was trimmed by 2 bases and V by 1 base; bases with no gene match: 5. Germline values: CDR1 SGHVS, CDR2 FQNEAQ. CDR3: CASSLGRGQTYEQYF. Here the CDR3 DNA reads TGTGCCAGCAGCTTAGGTAGGGGACAGACCTACGAGCAGTACTTC. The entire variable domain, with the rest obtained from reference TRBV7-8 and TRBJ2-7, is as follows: GAGVSQSPRYKVAKRGQDVALRCDPISGHVSLFWYQQALGQGPEFLTYFQNEAQLDKSGLPSDRFFAERPEGSVSTLKIQRTQQEDSAVYLCASSLGRGQTYEQYFGPGTRLTVT.

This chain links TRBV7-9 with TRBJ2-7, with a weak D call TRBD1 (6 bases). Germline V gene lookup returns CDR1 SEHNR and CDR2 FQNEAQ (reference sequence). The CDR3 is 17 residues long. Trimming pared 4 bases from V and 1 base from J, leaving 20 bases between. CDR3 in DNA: TGTGCCAGCAGCTCCACCTTTACAGGGATCGGTTCCTACGAGCAGTACTTC. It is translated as CASSSTFTGIGSYEQYF.

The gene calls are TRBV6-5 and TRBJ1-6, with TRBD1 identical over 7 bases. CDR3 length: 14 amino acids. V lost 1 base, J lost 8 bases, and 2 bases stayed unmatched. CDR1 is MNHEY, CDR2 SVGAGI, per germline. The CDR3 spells CASSYYTGDSPLHF. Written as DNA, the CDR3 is TGTGCCAGCAGTTACTACACAGGGGATTCACCCCTCCACTTT.

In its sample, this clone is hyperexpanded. The CDR3 protein is CASSFSGTGAYEQYF. The CDR3 coding sequence is TGCGCCAGCAGCTTCTCCGGGACAGGGGCCTACGAGCAGTACTTC. The rearrangement joins TRBV4-3 to TRBJ2-7, with TRBD1 identical over 10 bases. The ends lost 5 bases at V and 2 bases at J; junction bases unmatched: 6. The CDR3 consists of 15 residues. Per the germline V gene, CDR1 is LGHNA and CDR2 is YSLEER.

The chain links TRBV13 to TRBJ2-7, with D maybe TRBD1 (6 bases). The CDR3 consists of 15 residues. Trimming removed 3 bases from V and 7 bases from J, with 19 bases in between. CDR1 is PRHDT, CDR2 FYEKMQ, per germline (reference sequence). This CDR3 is CASSFPGQAALEQYF. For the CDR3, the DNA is TGTGCCAGCAGCTTCCCGGGACAAGCTGCATTAGAGCAGTACTTC.

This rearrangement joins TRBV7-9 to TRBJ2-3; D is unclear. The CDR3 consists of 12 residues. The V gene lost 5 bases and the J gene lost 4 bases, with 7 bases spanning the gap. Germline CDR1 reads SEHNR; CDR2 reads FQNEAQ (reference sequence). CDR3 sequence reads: CASSIDADTQYF. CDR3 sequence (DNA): TGTGCCAGCAGCATAGACGCAGATACGCAGTATTTT.

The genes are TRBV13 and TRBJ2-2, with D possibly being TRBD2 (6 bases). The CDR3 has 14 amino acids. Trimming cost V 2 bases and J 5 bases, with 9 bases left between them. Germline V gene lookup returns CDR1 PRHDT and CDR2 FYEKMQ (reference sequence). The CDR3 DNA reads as TGTGCCAGCAGCTTATGGAGGGAAACCGGGGAGCTGTTTTTT. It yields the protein CASSLWRETGELFF.

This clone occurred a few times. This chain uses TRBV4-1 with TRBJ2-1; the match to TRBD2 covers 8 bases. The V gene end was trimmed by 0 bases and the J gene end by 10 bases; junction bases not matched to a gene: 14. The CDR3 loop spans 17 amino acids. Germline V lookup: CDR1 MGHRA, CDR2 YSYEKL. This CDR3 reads CASSQDLRGGGPREQFF. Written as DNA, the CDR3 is TGCGCCAGCAGCCAAGATCTTCGAGGCGGGGGGCCGCGGGAGCAGTTCTTC.

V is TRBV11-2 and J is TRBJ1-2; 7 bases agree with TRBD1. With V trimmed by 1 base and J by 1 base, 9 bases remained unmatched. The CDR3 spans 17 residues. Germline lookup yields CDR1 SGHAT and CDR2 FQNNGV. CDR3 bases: TGTGCCAGCAGCTTAGCGAAGGGGACAGCTGTTAACTATGGCTACACCTTC. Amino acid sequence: CASSLAKGTAVNYGYTF. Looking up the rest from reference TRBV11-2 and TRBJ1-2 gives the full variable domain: EAGVAQSPRYKIIEKRQSVAFWCNPISGHATLYWYQQILGQGPKLLIQFQNNGVVDDSQLPKDRFSAERLKGVDSTLKIQPAKLEDSAVYLCASSLAKGTAVNYGYTFGSGTRLTVV.

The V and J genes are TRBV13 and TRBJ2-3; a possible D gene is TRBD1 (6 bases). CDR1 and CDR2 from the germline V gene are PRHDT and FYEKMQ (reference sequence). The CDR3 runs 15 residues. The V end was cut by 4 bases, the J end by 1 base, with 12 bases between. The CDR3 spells CASSYRWGRTDTQYF. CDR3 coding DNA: TGTGCCAGCAGCTACCGATGGGGGCGCACAGATACGCAGTATTTT.

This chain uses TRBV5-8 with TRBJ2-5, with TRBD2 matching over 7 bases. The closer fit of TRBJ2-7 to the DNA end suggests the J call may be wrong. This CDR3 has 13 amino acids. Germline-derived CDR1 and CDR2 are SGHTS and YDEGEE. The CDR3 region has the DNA TGTGCCAGCAGCTTGGGGGGGGGAACCGAGCAGTACTTC. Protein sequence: CASSLGGGTEQYF.

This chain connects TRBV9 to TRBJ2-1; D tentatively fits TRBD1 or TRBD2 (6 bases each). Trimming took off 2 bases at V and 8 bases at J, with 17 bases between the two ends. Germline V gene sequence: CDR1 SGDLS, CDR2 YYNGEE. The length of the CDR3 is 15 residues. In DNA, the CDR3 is TGTGCCAGCAGCGTGGGGGGCCCCCGGGGCGATGAGCAGTTCTTC. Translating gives CASSVGGPRGDEQFF. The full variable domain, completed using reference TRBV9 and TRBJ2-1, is DSGVTQTPKHLITATGQRVTLRCSPRSGDLSVYWYQQSLDQGLQFLIQYYNGEERAKGNILERFSAQQFPDLHSELNLSSLELGDSALYFCASSVGGPRGDEQFFGPGTRLTVL.

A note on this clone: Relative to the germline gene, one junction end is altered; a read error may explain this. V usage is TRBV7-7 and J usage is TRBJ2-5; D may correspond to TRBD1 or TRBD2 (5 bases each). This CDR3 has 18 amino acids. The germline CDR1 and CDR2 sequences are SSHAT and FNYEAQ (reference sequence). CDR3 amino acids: CASSLDWIGRNGGETQYF. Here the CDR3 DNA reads TGTGCTAGCAGCTTAGATTGGATAGGGCGGAATGGGGGAGAGACCCAGTACTTC. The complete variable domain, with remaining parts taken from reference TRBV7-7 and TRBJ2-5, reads GAGVSQSPRYKVTKRGQDVTLRCDPISSHATLYWYQQALGQGPEFLTYFNYEAQPDKSGLPSDRFSAERPEGSISTLTIQRTEQRDSAMYRCASSLDWIGRNGGETQYFGPGTRLLVL.

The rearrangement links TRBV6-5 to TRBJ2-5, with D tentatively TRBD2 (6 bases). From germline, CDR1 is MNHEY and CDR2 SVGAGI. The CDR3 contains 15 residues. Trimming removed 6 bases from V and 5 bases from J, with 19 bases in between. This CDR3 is CASSPTLRRGETQYF. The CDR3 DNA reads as TGTGCCAGCAGCCCTACTCTACGCCGGGGGGAGACCCAGTACTTC.

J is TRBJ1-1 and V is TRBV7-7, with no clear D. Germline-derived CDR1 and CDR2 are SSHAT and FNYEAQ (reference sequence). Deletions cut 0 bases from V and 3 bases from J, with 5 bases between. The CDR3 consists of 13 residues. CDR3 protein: CASSLALYTEAFF. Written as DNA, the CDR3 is TGTGCCAGCAGCTTAGCGCTTTACACTGAAGCTTTCTTT.

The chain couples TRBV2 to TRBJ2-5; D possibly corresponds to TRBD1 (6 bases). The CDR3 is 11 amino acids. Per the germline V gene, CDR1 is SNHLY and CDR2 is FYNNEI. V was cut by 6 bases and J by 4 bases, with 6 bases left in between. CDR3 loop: CASRTGETQYF. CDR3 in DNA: TGTGCCAGCAGGACAGGAGAGACCCAGTACTTC.

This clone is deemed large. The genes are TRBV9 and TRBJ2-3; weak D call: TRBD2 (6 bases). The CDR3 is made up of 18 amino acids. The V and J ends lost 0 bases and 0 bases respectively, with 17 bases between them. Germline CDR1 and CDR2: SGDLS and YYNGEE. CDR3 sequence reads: CASSVADYPPFSTDTQYF. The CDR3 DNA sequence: TGTGCCAGCAGCGTAGCGGACTATCCGCCCTTTAGCACAGATACGCAGTATTTT.

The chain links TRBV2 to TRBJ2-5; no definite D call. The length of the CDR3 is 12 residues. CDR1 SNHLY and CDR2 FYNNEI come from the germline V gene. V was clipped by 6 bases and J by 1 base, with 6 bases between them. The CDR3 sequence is CASRRIQETQYF. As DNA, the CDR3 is TGTGCCAGCAGGAGGATCCAAGAGACCCAGTACTTC.